A selection of T cell receptor beta chains follows, all from one sample in a study of T cells in Graves' hyperthyroidism and ophthalmopathy. TCRdb independently ran MiXCR on the multiplex PCR reads; one entry per CDR3 protein. The data hold about 400,000 distinct CDR3 sequences, with 14% to 15% observed a single time. Source material: blood. The receptors stem from a woman aged 25-40 years with Graves' hyperthyroidism. Each CDR3 is given with its conserved first and last residue. The order of the fields is V gene, J gene, CDR3 protein.

V: TRBV2; J: TRBJ2-1; CDR3: CASSGTSGANERFF
V: TRBV3-1; J: TRBJ1-1; CDR3: CASSPRSTEAFF
V: TRBV4-1; J: TRBJ2-5; CDR3: CASSQAVAGVKETQYF
V: TRBV7-2; J: TRBJ2-3; CDR3: CASSISGSRGDTQYF
V: TRBV7-2; J: TRBJ2-7; CDR3: CASSLASGSRYEQYF
V: TRBV20-1; J: TRBJ2-7; CDR3: CSASGTGISYEQYF
V: TRBV7-2; J: TRBJ2-3; CDR3: CASSLRMKTDTQYF
V: TRBV7-7; J: TRBJ1-1; CDR3: CASSPGPGGTEAFF
V: TRBV10-3; J: TRBJ1-2; CDR3: CATPTGASYGYTF
V: TRBV27; J: TRBJ1-6; CDR3: CASSDPFSGTVNSPLHF
V: TRBV4-2; J: TRBJ2-3; CDR3: CASSQDLGASGASTDTQYF
V: TRBV5-1; J: TRBJ1-6; CDR3: CASSLSTNSPLHF
V: TRBV7-2; J: TRBJ2-3; CDR3: CASSPSRGLAGESTDTQYF
V: TRBV10-2; J: TRBJ1-5; CDR3: CASSEYGNQPQHF
V: TRBV12-3/TRBV12-4; J: TRBJ1-4; CDR3: CASSKRGRANEKLFF
V: TRBV10-3; J: TRBJ1-2; CDR3: CAISDSSGSNYGYTF
V: TRBV5-1; J: TRBJ2-7; CDR3: CASSEDRALSYEQYF
V: TRBV20-1; J: TRBJ1-6; CDR3: CSARGLGNSPLHF
V: TRBV3-1; J: TRBJ1-1; CDR3: CASSRGQGARGTEAFF
V: TRBV7-8; J: TRBJ2-1; CDR3: CASSPRTSPNNEQFF
V: TRBV5-1; J: TRBJ1-6; CDR3: CASSLAAGGADNSPLHF
V: TRBV20-1; J: TRBJ2-1; CDR3: CSARDALSGNFLNEQFF
V: TRBV30; J: TRBJ2-5; CDR3: CAWSVGQWETQYF
V: TRBV20-1; J: TRBJ1-5; CDR3: CSALGEGAGNKQPQHF
V: TRBV5-1; J: TRBJ2-6; CDR3: CASSLGGGLGANVLTF
V: TRBV10-3; J: TRBJ2-7; CDR3: CAISESTGGIYEQYF
V: TRBV20-1; J: TRBJ2-1; CDR3: CSASTSGIYNEQFF
V: TRBV9; J: TRBJ2-7; CDR3: CASSPPGTSGRSYEQYF
V: TRBV28; J: TRBJ2-7; CDR3: CASSFGAAGSSEQYF
V: TRBV14; J: TRBJ2-7; CDR3: CASSQDLDRGYEQYF
V: TRBV11-2; J: TRBJ1-5; CDR3: CASSLSADGHQPQHF
V: TRBV5-1; J: TRBJ2-1; CDR3: CASSARLAGGGRHEQFF